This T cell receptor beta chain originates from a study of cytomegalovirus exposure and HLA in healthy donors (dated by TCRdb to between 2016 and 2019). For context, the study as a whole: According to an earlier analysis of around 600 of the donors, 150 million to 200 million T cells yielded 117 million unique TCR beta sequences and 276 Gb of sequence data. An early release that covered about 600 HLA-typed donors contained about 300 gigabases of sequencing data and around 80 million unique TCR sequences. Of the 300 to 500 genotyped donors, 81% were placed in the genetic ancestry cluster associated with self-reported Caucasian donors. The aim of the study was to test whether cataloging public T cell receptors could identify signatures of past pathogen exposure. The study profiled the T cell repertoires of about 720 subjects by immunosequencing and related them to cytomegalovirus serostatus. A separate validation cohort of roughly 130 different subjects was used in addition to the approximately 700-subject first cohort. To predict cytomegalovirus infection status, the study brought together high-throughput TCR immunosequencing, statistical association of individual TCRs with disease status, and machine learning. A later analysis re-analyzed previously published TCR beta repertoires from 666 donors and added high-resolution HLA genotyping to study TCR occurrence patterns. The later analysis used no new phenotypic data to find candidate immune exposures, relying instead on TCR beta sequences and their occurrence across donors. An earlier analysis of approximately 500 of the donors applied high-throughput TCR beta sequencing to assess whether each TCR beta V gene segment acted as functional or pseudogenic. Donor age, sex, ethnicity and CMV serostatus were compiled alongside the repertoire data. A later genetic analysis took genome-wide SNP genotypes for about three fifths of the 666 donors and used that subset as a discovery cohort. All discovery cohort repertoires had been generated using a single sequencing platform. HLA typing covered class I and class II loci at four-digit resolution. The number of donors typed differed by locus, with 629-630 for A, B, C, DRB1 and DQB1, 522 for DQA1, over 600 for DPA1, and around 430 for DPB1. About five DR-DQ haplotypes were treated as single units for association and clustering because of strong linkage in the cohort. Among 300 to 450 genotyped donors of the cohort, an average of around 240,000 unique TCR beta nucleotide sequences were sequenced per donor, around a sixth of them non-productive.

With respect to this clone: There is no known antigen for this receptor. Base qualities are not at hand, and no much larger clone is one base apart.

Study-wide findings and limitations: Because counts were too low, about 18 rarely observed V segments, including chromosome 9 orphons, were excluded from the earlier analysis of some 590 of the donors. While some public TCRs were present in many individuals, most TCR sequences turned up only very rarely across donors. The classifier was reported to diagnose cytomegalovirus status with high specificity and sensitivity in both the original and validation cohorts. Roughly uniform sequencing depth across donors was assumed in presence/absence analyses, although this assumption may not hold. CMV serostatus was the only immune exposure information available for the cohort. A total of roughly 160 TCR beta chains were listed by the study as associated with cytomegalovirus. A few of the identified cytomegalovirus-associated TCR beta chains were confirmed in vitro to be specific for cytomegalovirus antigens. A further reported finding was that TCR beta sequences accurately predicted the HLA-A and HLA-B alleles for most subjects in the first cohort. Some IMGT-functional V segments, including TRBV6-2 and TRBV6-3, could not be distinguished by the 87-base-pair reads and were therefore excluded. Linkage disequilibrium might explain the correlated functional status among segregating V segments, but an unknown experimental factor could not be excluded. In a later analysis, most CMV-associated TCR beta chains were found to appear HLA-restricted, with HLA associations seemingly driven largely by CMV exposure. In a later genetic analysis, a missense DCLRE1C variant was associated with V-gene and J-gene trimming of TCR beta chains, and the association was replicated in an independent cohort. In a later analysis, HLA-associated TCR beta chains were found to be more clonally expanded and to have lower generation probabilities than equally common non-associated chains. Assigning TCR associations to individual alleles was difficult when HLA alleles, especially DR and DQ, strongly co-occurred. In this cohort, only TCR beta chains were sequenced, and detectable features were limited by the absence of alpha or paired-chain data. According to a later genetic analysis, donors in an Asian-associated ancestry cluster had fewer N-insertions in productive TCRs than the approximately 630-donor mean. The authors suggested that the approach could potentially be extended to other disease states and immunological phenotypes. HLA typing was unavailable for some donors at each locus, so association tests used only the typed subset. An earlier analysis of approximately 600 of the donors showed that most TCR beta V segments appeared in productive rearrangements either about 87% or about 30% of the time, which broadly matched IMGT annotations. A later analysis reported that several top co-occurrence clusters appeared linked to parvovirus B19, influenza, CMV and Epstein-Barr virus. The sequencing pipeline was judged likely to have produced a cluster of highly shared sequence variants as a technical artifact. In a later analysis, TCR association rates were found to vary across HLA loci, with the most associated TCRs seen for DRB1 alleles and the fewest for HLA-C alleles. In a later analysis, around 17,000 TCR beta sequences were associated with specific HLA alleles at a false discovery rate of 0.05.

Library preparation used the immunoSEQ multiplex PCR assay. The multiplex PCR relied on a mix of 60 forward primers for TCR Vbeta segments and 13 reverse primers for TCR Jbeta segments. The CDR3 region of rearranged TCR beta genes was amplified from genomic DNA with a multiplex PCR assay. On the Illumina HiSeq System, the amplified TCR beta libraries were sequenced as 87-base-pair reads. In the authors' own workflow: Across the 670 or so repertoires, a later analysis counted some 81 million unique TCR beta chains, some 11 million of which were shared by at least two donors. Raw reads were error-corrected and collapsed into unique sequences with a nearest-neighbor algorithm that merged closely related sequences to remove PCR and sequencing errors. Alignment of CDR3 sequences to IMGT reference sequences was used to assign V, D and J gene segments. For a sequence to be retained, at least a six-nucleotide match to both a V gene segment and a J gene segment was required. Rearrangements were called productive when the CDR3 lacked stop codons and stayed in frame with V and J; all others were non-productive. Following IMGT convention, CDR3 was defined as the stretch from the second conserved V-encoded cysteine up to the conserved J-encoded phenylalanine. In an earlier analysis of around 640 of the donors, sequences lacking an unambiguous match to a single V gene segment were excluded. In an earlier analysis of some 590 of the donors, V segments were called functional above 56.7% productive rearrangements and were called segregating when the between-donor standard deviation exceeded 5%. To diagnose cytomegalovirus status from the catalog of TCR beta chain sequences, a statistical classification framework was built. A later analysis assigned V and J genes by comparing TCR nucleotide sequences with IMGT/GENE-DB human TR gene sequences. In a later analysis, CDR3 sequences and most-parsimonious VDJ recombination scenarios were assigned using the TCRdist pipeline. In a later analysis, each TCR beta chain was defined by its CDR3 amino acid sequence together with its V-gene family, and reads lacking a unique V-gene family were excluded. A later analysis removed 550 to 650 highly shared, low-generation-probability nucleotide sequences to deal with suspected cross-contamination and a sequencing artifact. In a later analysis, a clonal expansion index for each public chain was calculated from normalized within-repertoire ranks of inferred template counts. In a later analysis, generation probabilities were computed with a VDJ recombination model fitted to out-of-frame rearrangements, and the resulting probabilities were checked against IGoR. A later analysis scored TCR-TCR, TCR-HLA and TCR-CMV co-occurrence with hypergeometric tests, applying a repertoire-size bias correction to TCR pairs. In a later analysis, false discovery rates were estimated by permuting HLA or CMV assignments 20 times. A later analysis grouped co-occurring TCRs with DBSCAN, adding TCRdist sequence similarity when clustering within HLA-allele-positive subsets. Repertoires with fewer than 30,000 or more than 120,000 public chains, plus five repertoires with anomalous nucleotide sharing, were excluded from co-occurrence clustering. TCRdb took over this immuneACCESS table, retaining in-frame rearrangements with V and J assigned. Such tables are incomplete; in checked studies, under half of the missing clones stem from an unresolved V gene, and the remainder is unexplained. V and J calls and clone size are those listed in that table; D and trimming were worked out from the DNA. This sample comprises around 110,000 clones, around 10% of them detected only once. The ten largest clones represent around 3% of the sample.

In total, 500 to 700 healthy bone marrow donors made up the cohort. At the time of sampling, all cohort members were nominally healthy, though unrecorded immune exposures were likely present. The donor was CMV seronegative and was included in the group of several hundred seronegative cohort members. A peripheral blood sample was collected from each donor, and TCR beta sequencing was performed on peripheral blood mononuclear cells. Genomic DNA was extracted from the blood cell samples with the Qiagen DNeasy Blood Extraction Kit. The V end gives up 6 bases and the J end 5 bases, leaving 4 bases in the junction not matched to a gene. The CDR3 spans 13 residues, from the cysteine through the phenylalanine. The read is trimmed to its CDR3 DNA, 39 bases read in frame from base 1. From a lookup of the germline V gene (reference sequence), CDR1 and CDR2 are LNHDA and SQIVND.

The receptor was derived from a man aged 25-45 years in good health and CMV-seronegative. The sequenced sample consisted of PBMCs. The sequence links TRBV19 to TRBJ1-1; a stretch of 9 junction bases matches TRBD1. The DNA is TGTGCCAGTAGCCCGACAGGGGGGACTGAAGCTTTCTTT. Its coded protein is CASSPTGGTEAFF.